This T cell receptor (beta chain) comes out of a study of beta chain features in type 1 diabetes (dated by TCRdb to 2016 to 2019). Some background on the complete study: Mean age, gender distribution, total cell number and subset yield did not differ between patients and healthy donors. In the study, recently diagnosed type 1 diabetes patients and matched healthy donors were compared on the TCRB repertoires of their sorted circulating CD4+ T cell subsets. Regulatory and stem cell-like memory subsets were isolated from only 8 patients and 8 healthy donors, whereas naive and central memory subsets came from all 30 or so donors. A total of 100 million to 140 million sorted cells were examined across all samples, and the number of cells per subset was strongly correlated with RNA yield. Summary of the overall study and its limitations: Because cDNA was sequenced instead of genomic DNA, highly expressing activated cells could be over-represented, though the groups showed no difference in activation or CD3 levels. At VDJ recombination sites, type 1 diabetes patients had fewer insertions and more deleted nucleotides, which implies abnormalities in thymic rearrangement. Naive, central memory and regulatory TCRB repertoires appeared to be more alike among patients than among healthy donors. Type 1 diabetes patients showed a moderate but significant shortening of TCRB CDR3 length in all four CD4+ subsets. HLA sub-analyses involved small numbers of individuals, so any influence of HLA type on TCRB rearrangement remained unresolved. Shorter templates might have been favored by PCR, but patient and control samples were amplified and corrected together, so both groups would have been affected equally by any skew.

The entire isolated RNA was reverse transcribed using the High Capacity cDNA Reverse Transcription Kit, and thus expressed TCRB transcripts were sequenced. Deep immunoSEQ sequencing was applied to naive, central memory and regulatory T cell samples, giving an average of about 3.4 million total reads per sample. After sorted cells were lysed in RLT buffer, RNA was extracted with DNase-treated RNeasy Micro or Mini kits, with the choice depending on cell number. To prevent cross-contamination, each cell subset was processed individually, whereas patient and healthy donor samples were processed jointly. Using the immunoSEQ multiplex PCR, TCRB sequences were amplified from cDNA into 87-bp fragments spanning the CDR3 region. Amplicons were sequenced on the Illumina HiSeq platform. On the study's bioinformatics: PCR bias was computationally corrected using synthetic template baselines, reads within Hamming distance 2 were collapsed, and singletons that could not be merged were discarded. Reads were aligned to IMGT to assign V, D and J genes, CDR3 length, and insertions or deletions at six rearrangement sites. Within each subset, clonotype counts were normalized to the number of sorted cells before true diversity and Gini coefficients were calculated with the tcR R package. The overlap coefficient, calculated on TCRB nucleotide sequences, was used to measure repertoire sharing. Out-of-frame TCRB sequences from naive cells were analyzed to stand in for the pre-selection repertoire. Held by TCRdb, this immuneACCESS table contains in-frame sequences only and omits some clones. Under half of the omission traces to an unresolved V gene where checked; the cause of the rest is unknown. That table gives V, J and clone size, and the DNA gave D and trimming. A total of under 400,000 clones appear in this sample, roughly 12% of them only once. The ten most abundant clones make up roughly 0.0097% of the sample.

This clone has only a few counts. Its cognate antigen has yet to be identified. No base-level quality is on record; no much larger clone is a single base apart. Each donor gave one peripheral blood draw, about 110 mL on average, collected into heparinised tubes. A BD FACSAria II and a panel including CD45RO, CCR7, CD25, CD127, CD95 and CD27 were used to sort naive, central memory, regulatory and stem cell-like memory CD4+ T cells. A purity above 98% was achieved for all sorted populations. Right away, PBMCs were isolated by Lymphoprep density gradient centrifugation and were stained directly, with no culture step. To minimize batch effects, samples were stained and sorted in pairs, one healthy donor with one patient per experiment. Sequenced sample: naive CD4+ T cells from blood. In light of the paper, this sample's cell subset or site label describes: true naive CD4+ T cells. This receptor was identified in a woman under 30 with type 1 diabetes.

The CDR3 reads as follows: CASSPLGQGSTDTQYF. Here is the DNA: TGTGCCAGCAGTCCACTAGGACAGGGTAGCACAGATACGCAGTATTTT. The V gene is TRBV27 and the J gene is TRBJ2-3; the junction holds 8 bases that match TRBD1. From the germline V gene (reference sequence), CDR1 is MNHEY and CDR2 is SMNVEV. The CDR3 runs 16 amino acids, cysteine and phenylalanine included. Kept here is only the CDR3 DNA, which spans 48 bases and is read in frame from base 1. For this chain, trimming is 5 bases at the V end and 0 bases at the J end, and the number of junction bases without a gene match is 7.